This T cell receptor beta chain was documented in a study of regulatory T cells in long-lasting Graves disease. General study results and limits: The study examined only peripheral blood, not thyroid tissue. The study found lower TCR diversity in persistent Graves' patients than in newly diagnosed ones.

The CDR3 has 15 residues. Looked up from germline, CDR1 is SQVTM and CDR2 is ANQGSEA. V trimming: 0 bases; J trimming: 6 bases; junction bases outside the gene matches: 9. TCR beta libraries were built with iRepertoire HTBI primers and Arm-PCR of CDR3 regions. Via MiXCR, TCRdb re-called the multiplex PCR reads, giving one row per CDR3 protein. The table lists some 460,000 distinct CDR3 sequences, around 15% of them singletons. This clonotype was counted between two and nine times. Its antigen is not identified. Specified time point: newly diagnosed GD, antithyroid drugs for less than 3 months. Extracted RNA from PBMCs served as the source of the TCR library. These data were also filed under a second study, of T cells in Graves' hyperthyroidism and ophthalmopathy. Per that paper: Stable Graves' hyperthyroidism meant no ophthalmopathy progression within 18 months. HTBI primers drove first-round RT-PCR of the TCR CDR3.

The V gene is TRBV29-1, the J gene TRBJ2-7; 9 bases are a match to TRBD2. The source is a man aged 35-49 years with Graves disease. The sample was peripheral blood mononuclear cells (PBMCs), taken at new diagnosis, from a patient treated with antithyroid drugs. As DNA, the CDR3 is TGCAGCGTTGAAGATGTTCGCGGGGGGGGCACCGAGCAGTACTTC. This encodes CSVEDVRGGGTEQYF.